One sample yielded the 31 T cell receptor beta chains listed below, sequenced in a study of cytomegalovirus exposure and HLA in healthy donors. It was with 60 Vbeta and 13 Jbeta primers that the PCR ran. The protocol was immunoSEQ multiplex PCR, while the TCRdb copy is restricted to in-frame clones and leaves out a portion. The sample holds 150,000 to 200,000 clones; 82% are singletons and the top ten take approximately 1.4%. The sample taken for sequencing was PBMCs. Source of these receptors: a middle-aged man in good health and CMV-seronegative.

The CDR3 DNA sequence: TGTGCCAGCGCGGCGGCTTTAGGGGGCAGTCAGCCCCAGCATTTT. Translation gives CASAAALGGSQPQHF. The gene calls are TRBV28 and TRBJ1-5; TRBD1 aligns across 7 bases. The V gene end was trimmed by 8 bases and the J gene end by 6 bases; junction bases not matched to a gene: 13. The CDR3 spans 15 residues. Germline V CDR1 and CDR2: MDHEN, SYDVKM.

The chain links TRBV10-3 to TRBJ2-1; 9 bases align to TRBD1. In germline, CDR1 is ENHRY, CDR2 SYGVKD. V lost 7 bases, J lost 8 bases, and 6 bases stayed unmatched. The CDR3 totals 13 residues. For the CDR3, the DNA is TGTGCCATCAATGGACAGGGGACCGATGAGCAGTTCTTC. It is translated as CAINGQGTDEQFF.

The V call is TRBV4-3, the J call TRBJ2-7; TRBD2 matches 10 bases. This CDR3 is 18 amino acids long. Germline CDR1 reads LGHNA; CDR2 reads YSLEER. The junction had 11 bases not matched to a gene; V was cut back by 2 bases and J by 1 base. The CDR3 spells CASSQRSLSGRASYEQYF. CDR3 in DNA: TGCGCCAGCAGCCAACGCAGCCTCAGCGGGAGGGCGTCCTACGAGCAGTACTTC.

V usage is TRBV5-8 and J usage is TRBJ2-3, with 10 bases matching TRBD2. CDR1 SGHTS and CDR2 YDEGEE come from the germline V gene. The J segment lost 6 bases and the V segment lost 2 bases, leaving 15 bases of the junction unmatched. This CDR3 contains 18 residues. In DNA form, the CDR3 reads TGTGCCAGCAGCTTCCATCGATTTAGCGGGGGGTCTGTGGATACGCAGTATTTT. It codes for CASSFHRFSGGSVDTQYF. Based on the CDR3 plus reference TRBV5-8 and TRBJ2-3, the full variable domain is EAGVTQSPTHLIKTRGQQATLRCSPISGHTSVYWYQQALGLGLQFLLWYDEGEERNRGNFPPRFSGRQFPNYSSELNVNALELEDSALYLCASSFHRFSGGSVDTQYFGPGTRLTVL.

The J gene is TRBJ1-2, the V gene TRBV29-1; D is uncertain. Germline lookup yields CDR1 SQVTM and CDR2 ANQGSEA. Trimming took 3 bases from V and 3 from J, leaving 14 bases between them. The CDR3 has 14 amino acids. DNA for the CDR3: TGCAGCGTTGAGAGGGTGCTTGGGGACTATGGCTACACCTTC. Translating it yields CSVERVLGDYGYTF.

The chain has TRBV9 and TRBJ2-7; TRBD1 agrees at 8 bases. The V gene's germline CDR1 is SGDLS and CDR2 YYNGEE. The CDR3 has 15 residues. The V segment lost 4 bases and the J segment 2 bases; nucleotides outside the gene matches: 8. CDR3 sequence: CASSPRQGFPYEQYF. The CDR3 DNA reads TGTGCCAGCAGCCCCCGACAGGGGTTCCCCTACGAGCAGTACTTC. The full variable domain, in which reference TRBV9 and TRBJ2-7 provide the parts outside the CDR3, is DSGVTQTPKHLITATGQRVTLRCSPRSGDLSVYWYQQSLDQGLQFLIQYYNGEERAKGNILERFSAQQFPDLHSELNLSSLELGDSALYFCASSPRQGFPYEQYFGPGTRLTVT.

The chain combines TRBV18 with TRBJ1-1; TRBD1 agrees at 7 bases. Germline V gene lookup returns CDR1 KGHSH and CDR2 LQKENI. CDR3 length equals 16 residues. J was trimmed by 1 base and V by 5 bases; bases with no gene match: 10. Here the CDR3 DNA reads TGTGCCAGCTCATTATACCGCGACAGGGCGAACACTGAAGCTTTCTTT. Its protein is CASSLYRDRANTEAFF.

This rearrangement joins TRBV18 to TRBJ1-3; D is perhaps TRBD1 (5 bases). Germline V gene sequence: CDR1 KGHSH, CDR2 LQKENI. This CDR3 spans 16 amino acids. The V end lost 1 base, the J end lost 6 bases, and 16 bases lay between the germline ends. CDR3 amino acids: CASSPQRTGGENTIYF. The DNA of the CDR3 is TGTGCCAGCTCACCACAACGGACGGGAGGGGAAAACACCATATATTTT.

This chain connects TRBV5-1 to TRBJ1-1; 7 bases match TRBD1. Germline V gives CDR1 SGHRS, CDR2 YFSETQ. The CDR3 is 13 residues long. The trim removed 9 bases at V and 3 bases at J, leaving 8 bases unmatched. This CDR3 reads CATSTQGDTEAFF. CDR3 DNA: TGCGCCACCTCAACCCAGGGGGACACTGAAGCTTTCTTT.

This chain connects TRBV2 to TRBJ2-2; 13 bases agree with TRBD2. This CDR3 is built from 13 residues. Looked up from germline, CDR1 is SNHLY and CDR2 is FYNNEI. CDR3 residues: CGWTSGRAGELFF. The CDR3 coding sequence is TGTGGGTGGACTAGCGGGAGAGCCGGGGAGCTGTTTTTT.

This clone was detected once. An end of the junction differs from the germline gene, which may be a read error. The genes are TRBV7-7 and TRBJ2-5; possible D gene TRBD2, 6 bases. The CDR3 sequence is 15 residues long. The germline gives CDR1 SSHAT, CDR2 FNYEAQ (reference sequence). DNA of the CDR3: TGTGCTAGCAGCCCTAGGGCGGGGTACCAAGAGACCCAGTACTTC. It codes for CASSPRAGYQETQYF.

This chain connects TRBV28 to TRBJ2-7, with TRBD1 matching over 7 bases. Germline CDR1 MDHEN, CDR2 SYDVKM. The ends lost 5 bases at V and 3 bases at J; junction bases unmatched: 10. The CDR3 has 15 residues. CDR3 amino acids: CASSIRGTARYEQYF. The DNA of the CDR3 is TGTGCCAGCAGTATAAGGGGGACAGCCCGCTACGAGCAGTACTTC.

This clone appeared a few times. The CDR3 here is CASSVDLENYGYTF. CDR3 DNA: TGTGCCAGCAGCGTAGATCTTGAGAACTATGGCTACACCTTC. The rearrangement joins TRBV9 to TRBJ1-2, with unresolved D. This CDR3 has 14 residues. The germline gives CDR1 SGDLS, CDR2 YYNGEE. Trimming cost V 0 bases and J 2 bases, with 8 bases left between them.

The chain links TRBV10-1 to TRBJ2-3; tentatively, D is TRBD1 (7 bases). The CDR3 has 16 amino acids. The V end was cut by 4 bases, the J end by 5 bases, with 19 bases between. The V gene's germline CDR1 is WNHNN and CDR2 SYGVQD (reference sequence). The CDR3 region is CASSGRDSAFGDTQYF. The CDR3 nucleotides are TGCGCCAGCAGTGGGAGGGACAGCGCCTTTGGAGATACGCAGTATTTT.

CDR3: CSVGRDRVEKLFF. The CDR3 DNA reads as TGCAGCGTGGGACGGGACAGGGTCGAAAAACTGTTTTTT. The V and J genes are TRBV29-1 and TRBJ1-4; TRBD1 matches 9 bases. The germline V gene encodes CDR1 SQVTM and CDR2 ANQGSEA. The V segment lost 6 bases and the J segment 8 bases; nucleotides outside the gene matches: 7. The CDR3 is made up of 13 amino acids. The whole variable domain, filled in from reference TRBV29-1 and TRBJ1-4, reads SAVISQKPSRDICQRGTSLTIQCQVDSQVTMMFWYRQQPGQSLTLIATANQGSEATYESGFVIDKFPISRPNLTFSTLTVSNMSPEDSSIYLCSVGRDRVEKLFFGSGTQLSVL.

This rearrangement joins TRBV10-1 to TRBJ2-1; no clear D gene. The CDR3 covers 13 residues. V lost 5 bases and J lost 1, with 6 bases in between. Per the germline V gene, CDR1 is WNHNN and CDR2 is SYGVQD (reference sequence). The CDR3 is CASSLRSYNEQFF. CDR3 nucleotides: TGCGCCAGCAGTCTGAGATCCTACAATGAGCAGTTCTTC.

The chain uses TRBV5-4 and TRBJ2-7; the D gene is possibly TRBD1 (6 bases). Trimming cost V 2 bases and J 3 bases, with 9 bases left between them. This CDR3 region has 13 residues. In germline, CDR1 is SGHNT, CDR2 YYREEE (reference sequence). The CDR3 is CASSFAQGYEQYF. The CDR3 nucleotides are TGTGCCAGCAGCTTCGCACAGGGCTACGAGCAGTACTTC. The variable domain in full, completed from reference TRBV5-4 and TRBJ2-7, reads ETGVTQSPTHLIKTRGQQVTLRCSSQSGHNTVSWYQQALGQGPQFIFQYYREEENGRGNFPPRFSGLQFPNYSSELNVNALELDDSALYLCASSFAQGYEQYFGPGTRLTVT.

The chain has TRBV2 and TRBJ2-5; D may be TRBD1 (5 bases). CDR1 and CDR2 (germline): SNHLY, FYNNEI. CDR3 length: 13 residues. V lost 5 bases and J 7 bases, leaving 14 bases between the germline ends. CDR3 in amino acids: CASSSDQQGTQYF. The CDR3 DNA is TGTGCCAGCAGTTCAGACCAGCAGGGGACCCAGTACTTC.

The chain combines TRBV6-4 with TRBJ2-1; 11 bases match TRBD2. V trimming: 5 bases; J trimming: 0 bases; junction bases outside the gene matches: 3. The CDR3 consists of 16 residues. Germline values: CDR1 MRHNA, CDR2 SNTAGT. The CDR3 DNA is TGTGCCAGCAGTTTGACTAGCGGGATCTCCTACAATGAGCAGTTCTTC. Protein product: CASSLTSGISYNEQFF.

This chain links TRBV7-2 with TRBJ2-5; 10 positions agree with TRBD2. The V segment lost 2 bases and the J segment 4 bases; nucleotides outside the gene matches: 4. The CDR3 runs 15 residues. The germline CDR1 and CDR2 sequences are SGHTA and FQGNSA. CDR3 DNA: TGTGCCAGCAGCTTAACTAGCGGGGCGGGAGAGACCCAGTACTTC. Translating it yields CASSLTSGAGETQYF.

The chain uses TRBV18 and TRBJ1-4; D gene ambiguous. The germline V gene has CDR1 KGHSH and CDR2 LQKENI. The ends were cut back, 4 bases at V and 8 bases at J, with 17 bases in the middle. The CDR3 is made up of 15 amino acids. The CDR3: CASSLGVGEGEKLFF. In nucleotides, the CDR3 is TGTGCCAGCTCACTGGGAGTTGGGGAAGGGGAAAAACTGTTTTTT.

The gene calls are TRBV6-5 and TRBJ2-1; 8 bases map to TRBD2. The CDR3 extends over 15 amino acids. Per germline, CDR1 MNHEY and CDR2 SVGAGI. V lost 2 bases, J lost 9 bases, and 9 bases stayed unmatched. The CDR3 here is CASSYMGLVIGEQFF. The CDR3 DNA reads as TGTGCCAGCAGTTACATGGGACTAGTCATCGGTGAGCAGTTCTTC.

This clone occurred a few times. The V and J genes are TRBV27 and TRBJ2-4, with a tentative D call TRBD1 (6 bases). V was trimmed by 5 bases and J by 0 bases, leaving 11 bases between them. The CDR3 length is 15 residues. The germline V gene has CDR1 MNHEY and CDR2 SMNVEV (reference sequence). In DNA form, the CDR3 reads TGTGCCAGCAGTGACAGGACACTAGCCAAAAACATTCAGTACTTC. This gives the protein CASSDRTLAKNIQYF.

The rearrangement uses TRBV7-3 and TRBJ2-7; 7 nucleotides line up with TRBD2. Looked up from germline, CDR1 is SGHTA and CDR2 is FQGTGA. CDR3 length: 18 amino acids. J lost 1 base, V lost 2 bases, and 14 bases had no gene match. The chain's CDR3 is CASSLESFGRTRSYEQYF. The CDR3 DNA follows: TGTGCCAGCAGCTTAGAGTCTTTCGGGAGGACAAGATCCTACGAGCAGTACTTC. The whole variable domain, remainder taken from reference TRBV7-3 and TRBJ2-7, is GAGVSQTPSNKVTEKGKYVELRCDPISGHTALYWYRQSLGQGPEFLIYFQGTGAADDSGLPNDRFFAVRPEGSVSTLKIQRTERGDSAVYLCASSLESFGRTRSYEQYFGPGTRLTVT.

The chain recombines TRBV5-1 with TRBJ2-3; D remains unclear. The germline V gene has CDR1 SGHRS and CDR2 YFSETQ. Trimming removed 3 bases from V and 6 bases from J, with 17 bases in between. This CDR3 is 15 amino acids long. Written as DNA, the CDR3 is TGCGCCAGCAGCTCCACCGGAAGAGACATCGATACGCAGTATTTT. Translation: CASSSTGRDIDTQYF.

This rearrangement joins TRBV7-2 to TRBJ1-1; weak D call: TRBD1 (6 bases). Germline CDR1 reads SGHTA; CDR2 reads FQGNSA. The length of the CDR3 is 14 residues. Deletions cut 5 bases from V and 3 bases from J, with 13 bases between. As DNA, the CDR3 is TGTGCCAGCAGCCCGCACAGGGACGACACTGAAGCTTTCTTT. Amino acids: CASSPHRDDTEAFF.

The chain links TRBV6-6 to TRBJ2-1; tentative D call: TRBD2 (5 bases). V was clipped by 5 bases and J by 0 bases, with 14 bases between them. CDR1 and CDR2 (germline): MNHNY, SVGAGI (reference sequence). The CDR3 sequence is 16 residues long. CDR3 loop: CASSPSDGDSYNEQFF. CDR3 sequence (DNA): TGTGCCAGCAGTCCTTCTGACGGGGACTCCTACAATGAGCAGTTCTTC.

The genes are TRBV7-2 and TRBJ1-4; tentatively, D is TRBD1 (5 bases). Trimming stripped 0 bases from V and 4 bases from J, with 9 bases between. This CDR3 comprises 15 residues. Germline V gene lookup returns CDR1 SGHTA and CDR2 FQGNSA. CDR3 coding DNA: TGTGCCAGCAGCTTAGCGTGGCAGGGTAATGAAAAACTGTTTTTT. It codes for CASSLAWQGNEKLFF.

This clone has a handful of counts. V is TRBV19 and J is TRBJ2-5; D may be TRBD2 (6 bases). The germline CDR1 and CDR2 sequences are LNHDA and SQIVND (reference sequence). The CDR3 sequence is 12 residues long. V lost 10 bases, J lost 5 bases, and 14 bases lay in between. This chain's CDR3 is CATRQAGETQYF. The CDR3 DNA is TGTGCCACTCGGCAGGCGGGGGAGACCCAGTACTTC.

The chain has TRBV30 and TRBJ1-4; 10 bases fit TRBD1. Germline loops: CDR1 GTSNPN, CDR2 SVGIG (reference sequence). J gave up 6 bases and V 1 base, and 5 bases lay outside the gene matches. The CDR3 spans 15 residues. For the CDR3, the DNA is TGTGCCTGGAGTGGGGACGGGACAGGGGATGAAAAACTGTTTTTT. This codes for CAWSGDGTGDEKLFF.

The genes are TRBV27 and TRBJ2-1, with 10 nucleotides matching TRBD2. The CDR3 is 16 residues long. The V gene's germline CDR1 is MNHEY and CDR2 SMNVEV (reference sequence). The junction had 8 bases not matched to a gene; V was cut back by 1 base and J by 8 bases. CDR3 region: CASSLYPSGSRHEQFF. In nucleotides, the CDR3 is TGTGCCAGCAGTTTATATCCTAGCGGGAGTAGACATGAGCAGTTCTTC.